The 20 T cell receptor beta chains listed next were all sequenced from one sample in a study of identifying expanded T cells in peripheral blood. Profiled with immunoSEQ multiplex PCR; TCRdb holds only in-frame clones, not every one. The sample carries 100,000 to 150,000 clones, over 65% recorded once. Sequenced: blood. These receptors were taken from a person aged 18 to 70 in good health.

Here the CDR3 DNA reads TGTGCCACCACTAGGGGGAACACTGAAGCTTTCTTT. It specifies CATTRGNTEAFF. V is TRBV6-1 and J is TRBJ1-1; tentatively, D is TRBD1 (5 bases). The length of the CDR3 is 12 residues. From germline, CDR1 is MNHNS and CDR2 SASEGT. Trimming stripped 10 bases from V and 1 base from J, with 10 bases between.

This chain uses TRBV27 with TRBJ1-4; a weak D match, TRBD1 (5 bases). Germline CDR1 MNHEY, CDR2 SMNVEV (reference sequence). V was clipped by 6 bases and J by 7 bases, with 21 bases between them. The CDR3 loop spans 16 amino acids. As DNA, the CDR3 is TGTGCCAGCAGACCCTCCCTGGGGGGTCAGGGTGAAAAACTGTTTTTT. Translated, it gives CASRPSLGGQGEKLFF.

V is TRBV5-1 and J is TRBJ2-1, with 10 bases aligning to TRBD1. The CDR3 spans 16 residues. The germline CDR1 and CDR2 sequences are SGHRS and YFSETQ. With V trimmed by 5 bases and J by 7 bases, 12 bases remained unmatched. CDR3 amino acids: CASRTNPGTGVNEQFF. DNA for the CDR3: TGCGCCAGCAGGACCAACCCCGGGACAGGGGTGAATGAGCAGTTCTTC.

The chain carries TRBV6-6 and TRBJ1-5, with a weak D call TRBD1 (6 bases). The V gene's germline CDR1 is MNHNY and CDR2 SVGAGI (reference sequence). There are 14 residues in the CDR3. Trimming removed 6 bases from V and 3 bases from J, with 12 bases in between. The CDR3 nucleotides read TGTGCCAGCAGCAATGACAGGCCCAATCAGCCCCAGCATTTT. It yields the protein CASSNDRPNQPQHF.

This clone was recorded only once. The J gene is TRBJ1-1, the V gene TRBV10-1; no definite D call. The CDR3 spans 12 residues. The germline V and J ends were trimmed by 4 bases and 5 bases, with 8 bases remaining between them. Germline V lookup: CDR1 WNHNN, CDR2 SYGVQD (reference sequence). CDR3 protein: CASSAWGTEAFF. For the CDR3, the DNA is TGCGCCAGCAGTGCGTGGGGAACTGAAGCTTTCTTT.

The chain carries TRBV5-4 and TRBJ1-2; possible D gene TRBD1, 6 bases. V lost 5 bases to trimming and J lost 2 bases, with 13 bases between them. Germline V gives CDR1 SGHNT, CDR2 YYREEE (reference sequence). The CDR3 is made up of 14 amino acids. CDR3 in DNA: TGTGCCAGCAGGGTAGGGGGAGGCAACTATGGCTACACCTTC. Amino acids: CASRVGGGNYGYTF. Based on the CDR3 plus reference TRBV5-4 and TRBJ1-2, the full variable domain is ETGVTQSPTHLIKTRGQQVTLRCSSQSGHNTVSWYQQALGQGPQFIFQYYREEENGRGNFPPRFSGLQFPNYSSELNVNALELDDSALYLCASRVGGGNYGYTFGSGTRLTVV.

This clone was counted a single time. This chain links TRBV4-1 with TRBJ1-2; D is ambiguous. Trimming cost V 0 bases and J 7 bases, with 9 bases left between them. Germline values: CDR1 MGHRA, CDR2 YSYEKL. The CDR3 has 13 amino acids. The CDR3 DNA follows: TGCGCCAGCAGCCAAGATCGTCTAGGTGGCTACACCTTC. Its protein is CASSQDRLGGYTF.

The rearrangement joins TRBV5-1 to TRBJ1-3; 8 positions match TRBD1. Germline V gives CDR1 SGHRS, CDR2 YFSETQ. Trimming at V came to 4 bases and at J to 2 bases, leaving 2 bases not matched to a gene. The CDR3 sequence is 14 residues long. The CDR3 sequence is CASSQDRAGNTIYF. Here the CDR3 DNA reads TGCGCCAGCAGCCAGGACAGGGCTGGAAACACCATATATTTT.

This rearrangement joins TRBV5-5 to TRBJ2-1, with 8 bases lining up with TRBD1. V lost 3 bases to trimming and J lost 6 bases; unmatched junction nucleotides: 14. Looked up from germline, CDR1 is SGHKS and CDR2 is YYEKEE (reference sequence). This CDR3 comprises 17 residues. The CDR3 region has the DNA TGTGCCAGCAGCTCGGACCCACCGGGACAGGACGTCAATGAGCAGTTCTTC. Its translation is CASSSDPPGQDVNEQFF.

The chain carries TRBV11-1 and TRBJ2-6; D might be TRBD1 (7 bases). The germline CDR1 and CDR2 sequences are SGHAT and FQDESV (reference sequence). The CDR3 is made up of 18 amino acids. V dropped 5 bases and J dropped 1 base, with 18 bases sitting between them. Here the CDR3 DNA reads TGTGCCAGCAGCCCAGCGGGCCTCAGGGGGTCTGGGGCCAACGTCCTGACTTTC. Protein sequence: CASSPAGLRGSGANVLTF. Together with reference TRBV11-1 and TRBJ2-6, the CDR3 gives the full variable domain: EAEVAQSPRYKITEKSQAVAFWCDPISGHATLYWYRQILGQGPELLVQFQDESVVDDSQLPKDRFSAERLKGVDSTLKIQPAELGDSAMYLCASSPAGLRGSGANVLTFGAGSRLTVL.

The genes are TRBV30 and TRBJ1-1; no clear D gene. V shed 3 bases and J shed 2 bases, with 7 bases lying between them. Germline values: CDR1 GTSNPN, CDR2 SVGIG (reference sequence). The CDR3 runs to 12 residues. In nucleotides, the CDR3 is TGTGCCTGGAGCTCAGTCAACACTGAAGCTTTCTTT. Its translation is CAWSSVNTEAFF.

This chain connects TRBV6-5 to TRBJ1-2; D uncertain. The germline gives CDR1 MNHEY, CDR2 SVGAGI. V lost 4 bases and J lost 2, with 14 bases in between. The CDR3 consists of 15 residues. The CDR3, as DNA: TGTGCCAGCAGTTTGTCGATCGGGCGGAACTATGGCTACACCTTC. Protein: CASSLSIGRNYGYTF.

The V and J genes are TRBV9 and TRBJ1-1; D is unresolved. Germline assignment: CDR1 SGDLS and CDR2 YYNGEE. Trimming cost V 0 bases and J 8 bases, with 14 bases left between them. The CDR3 contains 14 residues. CDR3 DNA: TGTGCCAGCAGCGTAGTGGGCAGCCAACCCGAAGCTTTCTTT. It yields the protein CASSVVGSQPEAFF.

This chain uses TRBV14 with TRBJ2-1; 11 positions match TRBD1. Germline CDR1 and CDR2: SGHDN and FVKESK. CDR3 size: 16 residues. The ends lost 2 bases at V and 4 bases at J; junction bases unmatched: 4. CDR3 DNA sequence: TGTGCCAGCAGCCAAAGGTGGGACAGGGGGTACAATGAGCAGTTCTTC. Residues: CASSQRWDRGYNEQFF.

This clone has just one count. V usage is TRBV10-3 and J usage is TRBJ2-5, with no clear D. CDR1 ENHRY and CDR2 SYGVKD come from the germline V gene. This CDR3 is 13 amino acids long. V was shortened by 10 bases and J by 1 base, with 13 bases between the two germline ends. Written as DNA, the CDR3 is TGTGCCACCCGATCGGCTATCCAAGAGACCCAGTACTTC. Its translation: CATRSAIQETQYF.

In DNA, the CDR3 is TGTGCCAGCAGCTCCGGGACAGGGGATGTCGGGGAGCTGTTTTTT. As protein: CASSSGTGDVGELFF. The chain recombines TRBV5-4 with TRBJ2-2; TRBD1 matches 10 bases. Germline CDR1 and CDR2: SGHNT and YYREEE (reference sequence). The CDR3 sequence is 15 residues long. V was pared by 3 bases and J by 7 bases, with 6 bases of the junction left unmatched.

The chain links TRBV29-1 to TRBJ2-6; D is ambiguous. V gave up 6 bases and J gave up 0 bases, with 9 bases separating them. The CDR3 totals 14 residues. Germline CDR1 reads SQVTM; CDR2 reads ANQGSEA. CDR3 nucleotides: TGCAGCGTCGCTGGTATCTCTGGGGCCAACGTCCTGACTTTC. Its translation: CSVAGISGANVLTF. Full variable domain (remainder filled in from reference TRBV29-1 and TRBJ2-6): SAVISQKPSRDICQRGTSLTIQCQVDSQVTMMFWYRQQPGQSLTLIATANQGSEATYESGFVIDKFPISRPNLTFSTLTVSNMSPEDSSIYLCSVAGISGANVLTFGAGSRLTVL.

The chain couples TRBV6-1 to TRBJ2-2; 7 bases map to TRBD1. V gave up 5 bases and J gave up 9 bases; unmatched junction bases: 12. This CDR3 has 15 residues. Germline CDR1 MNHNS, CDR2 SASEGT. The DNA of the CDR3 is TGTGCCAGCAGTCCGAGGGGACAGTCTGGCCGGGAGCTGTTTTTT. Amino acids: CASSPRGQSGRELFF.

Only a few counts were recorded for this clone. The rearrangement joins TRBV7-2 to TRBJ1-6, with 8 bases matching TRBD1. The CDR3 totals 15 residues. V lost 7 bases, J lost 9 bases, and 11 bases stayed unmatched. Germline V gene lookup returns CDR1 SGHTA and CDR2 FQGNSA. CDR3 amino acids: CASTPSRTGSSPLHF. CDR3 sequence (DNA): TGTGCCAGCACCCCCAGTCGGACAGGGAGTTCACCCCTCCACTTT.

This clone was counted once. This chain uses TRBV29-1 with TRBJ2-3; D tentatively reads TRBD1 or TRBD2 (5 bases each). Per germline, CDR1 SQVTM and CDR2 ANQGSEA. Deletions cut 7 bases from V and 3 bases from J, with 11 bases between. The CDR3 totals 12 residues. The CDR3 reads CSGEGNTDTQYF. In DNA, the CDR3 is TGCAGCGGTGAGGGGAATACAGATACGCAGTATTTT.